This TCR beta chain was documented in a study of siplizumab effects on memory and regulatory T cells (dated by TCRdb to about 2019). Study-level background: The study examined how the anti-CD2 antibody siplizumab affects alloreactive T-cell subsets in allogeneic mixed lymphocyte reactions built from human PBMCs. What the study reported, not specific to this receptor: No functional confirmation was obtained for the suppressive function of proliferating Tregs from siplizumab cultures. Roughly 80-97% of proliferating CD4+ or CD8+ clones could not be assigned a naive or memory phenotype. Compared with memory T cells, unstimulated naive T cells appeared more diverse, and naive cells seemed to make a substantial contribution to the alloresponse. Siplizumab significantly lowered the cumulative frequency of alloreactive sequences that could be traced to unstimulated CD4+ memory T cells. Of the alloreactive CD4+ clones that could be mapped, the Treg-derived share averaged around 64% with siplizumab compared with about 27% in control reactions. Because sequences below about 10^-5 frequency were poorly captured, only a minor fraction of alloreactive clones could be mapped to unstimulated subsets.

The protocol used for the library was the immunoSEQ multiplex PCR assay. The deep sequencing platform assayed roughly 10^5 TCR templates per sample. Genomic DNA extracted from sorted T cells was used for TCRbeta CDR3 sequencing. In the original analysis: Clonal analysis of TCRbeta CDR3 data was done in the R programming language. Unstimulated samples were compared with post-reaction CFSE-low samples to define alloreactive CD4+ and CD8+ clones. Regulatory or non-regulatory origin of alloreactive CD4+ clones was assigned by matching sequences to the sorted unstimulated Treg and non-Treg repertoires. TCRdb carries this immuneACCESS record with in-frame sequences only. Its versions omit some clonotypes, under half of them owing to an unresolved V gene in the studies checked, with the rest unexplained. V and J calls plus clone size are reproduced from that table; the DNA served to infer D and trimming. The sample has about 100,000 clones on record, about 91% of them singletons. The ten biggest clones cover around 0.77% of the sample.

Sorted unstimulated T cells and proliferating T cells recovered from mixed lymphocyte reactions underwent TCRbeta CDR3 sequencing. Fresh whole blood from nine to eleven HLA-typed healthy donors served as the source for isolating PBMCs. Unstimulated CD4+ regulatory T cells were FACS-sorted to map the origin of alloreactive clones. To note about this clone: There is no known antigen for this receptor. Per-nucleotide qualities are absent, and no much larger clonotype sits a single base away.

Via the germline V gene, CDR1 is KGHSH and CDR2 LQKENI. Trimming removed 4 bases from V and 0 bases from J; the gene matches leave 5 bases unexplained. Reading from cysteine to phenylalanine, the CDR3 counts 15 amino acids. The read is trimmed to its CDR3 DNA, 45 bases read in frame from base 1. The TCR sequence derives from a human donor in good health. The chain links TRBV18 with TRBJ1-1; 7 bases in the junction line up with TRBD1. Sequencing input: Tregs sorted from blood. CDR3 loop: CASSRGTDMNTEAFF. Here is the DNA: TGTGCCAGCTCACGTGGGACAGACATGAACACTGAAGCTTTCTTT.